This T cell receptor (beta chain) was recovered during a study of blood T cell repertoires in COVID-19. The wider study: Both acute and convalescent COVID-19 samples were obtained from the United States, Italy and Spain.

Deletions cut 2 bases from V and 8 bases from J, with 9 bases between. The CDR3 is 13 amino acids. Sequencing was performed with immunoSEQ multiplex PCR; in TCRdb, only in-frame clones are kept and a portion is missing. There are roughly 250,000 clones in the sample; about 85% occur only once, and 0.87% lies in the top ten. V usage is TRBV12-3 or TRBV12-4 and J usage is TRBJ1-4, with D tentatively TRBD1 (5 bases). Sequences were obtained from peripheral blood. The receptor was isolated from a human donor with COVID-19, enrolled during active disease. The donor label of this sample is uncertain. The CDR3 coding sequence is TGTGCCAGCAGTTTATCCTGGGGCGAAAAACTGTTTTTT. Its translation: CASSLSWGEKLFF.